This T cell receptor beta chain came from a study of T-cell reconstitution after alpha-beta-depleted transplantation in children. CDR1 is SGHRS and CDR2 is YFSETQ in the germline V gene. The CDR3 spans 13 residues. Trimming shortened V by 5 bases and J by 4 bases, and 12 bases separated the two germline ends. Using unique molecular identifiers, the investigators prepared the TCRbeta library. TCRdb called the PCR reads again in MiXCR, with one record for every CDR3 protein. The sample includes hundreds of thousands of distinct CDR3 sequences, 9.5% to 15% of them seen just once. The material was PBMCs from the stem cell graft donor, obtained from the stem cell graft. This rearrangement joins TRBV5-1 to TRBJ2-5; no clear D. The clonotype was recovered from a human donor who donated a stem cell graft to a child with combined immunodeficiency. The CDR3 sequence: CASRRIWGETQYF. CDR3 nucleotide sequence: TGCGCCAGCAGAAGGATCTGGGGAGAGACCCAGTACTTC.